The T cell receptor (beta chain) described here comes from a study of early T cells in non-severe SARS-CoV-2 infection. Study details: Chains from this unsorted whole-blood bulk RNA could not be paired. Study-level points and caveats: Missing private and CD4 specificities, VDJdb matching favored anti-spike CD8 responses.

The TCR library protocol was used to attach unique molecular identifiers. These identifiers were attached to individual cDNA molecules. TCRdb itself ran the 5' RACE reads through MiXCR, one entry per CDR3 protein. The table has under 25,000 distinct CDR3 sequences, around 4.2% seen once; the top ten hold more than 7%. There are 15 residues in the CDR3. Germline loops: CDR1 MNHNY, CDR2 SVGAGI (reference sequence). The V and J ends lost 0 bases and 3 bases respectively, with 11 bases between them. This clonotype was recorded many times. Its antigen remains unknown. This chain joins TRBV6-6 and TRBJ1-1; D remains unclear. The sequenced sample was whole blood. This clonotype was sampled from an adult who was a healthcare worker with PCR-confirmed SARS-CoV-2 infection or an uninfected control (not recorded which). The CDR3 is CASSYSGVAYTEAFF. The CDR3 bases are TGTGCCAGCAGTTACTCGGGAGTAGCGTACACTGAAGCTTTCTTT.